The 30 T cell receptor beta chains below come from one sample, sequenced in a study of CD8+CD57+ T cells in acquired aplastic anemia. Both TCR beta VDJ combination and CDR3 sequence profiling were carried out. Genomic DNA was the template for this profiling. TCRdb reanalysed the reads using MiXCR and keeps one entry per CDR3 protein. The sample consists of some 150,000 distinct CDR3 sequences, about two thirds of them appearing once. Patients chosen for sequencing had shown CD8+CD57+ cell expansion by flow cytometry. Sequences were obtained from sorted CD4+, CD8+, or CD8+CD57+ T cells (not recorded which) from PBMCs. Receptor source: a human donor with aplastic anemia.

The V call is TRBV29-1, the J call TRBJ2-7, with D uncertain. This CDR3 region has 15 residues. CDR1 SQVTM and CDR2 ANQGSEA come from the germline V gene. The ends were cut back, 6 bases at V and 2 bases at J, with 20 bases in the middle. CDR3 nucleotides: TGCAGCGTAAGCCCTTCAGGCCGTGTGGCCTACGAGCAGTACTTC. Protein: CSVSPSGRVAYEQYF.

The V and J genes are TRBV2 and TRBJ2-2; D not resolved. The V gene lost 3 bases and the J gene lost 9 bases, with 14 bases spanning the gap. In germline, CDR1 is SNHLY, CDR2 FYNNEI. CDR3 size: 14 residues. CDR3 in DNA: TGTGCCAGCAGTGACTTTTCGGGCGCCCGGGAGCTGTTTTTT. This sequence encodes CASSDFSGARELFF. The entire variable domain, with the rest obtained from reference TRBV2 and TRBJ2-2, is as follows: EPEVTQTPSHQVTQMGQEVILRCVPISNHLYFYWYRQILGQKVEFLVSFYNNEISEKSEIFDDQFSVERPDGSNFTLKIRSTKLEDSAMYFCASSDFSGARELFFGEGSRLTVL.

This clonotype was seen many times. This chain links TRBV20-1 with TRBJ2-5, with 9 positions matching TRBD2. V gave up 8 bases and J gave up 6 bases; unmatched junction bases: 19. Germline V gene lookup returns CDR1 DFQATT and CDR2 SNEGSKA (reference sequence). CDR3 length equals 16 residues. The CDR3 DNA reads as TGCAGTCCCCCGAGTAGCGGGGGCCCCGAATCTCAGACCCAGTACTTC. Protein sequence: CSPPSSGGPESQTQYF.

The chain employs TRBV10-1 and TRBJ1-5; unclear D gene. The CDR3 has 14 residues. V lost 4 bases and J 8 bases, leaving 15 bases between the germline ends. Germline V lookup: CDR1 WNHNN, CDR2 SYGVQD (reference sequence). This CDR3 reads CASSGLFDRKPQHF. CDR3 nucleotide sequence: TGCGCCAGCAGTGGGCTTTTTGACCGGAAGCCCCAGCATTTT.

This chain joins TRBV29-1 and TRBJ2-1; D is uncertain. V lost 3 bases to trimming and J lost 0 bases, with 15 bases between them. Germline V gives CDR1 SQVTM, CDR2 ANQGSEA. This CDR3 has 16 amino acids. CDR3 DNA: TGCAGCGTTGATAGTGGGCAACCGAGCTCCTACAATGAGCAGTTCTTC. Encoded protein: CSVDSGQPSSYNEQFF.

In DNA, the CDR3 is TGTGCCAGCAGCGACCCTCCTATGACCTACGAGCAGTACTTC. Translating it yields CASSDPPMTYEQYF. The chain joins TRBV25-1 to TRBJ2-7; D is uncertain. The germline gives CDR1 MGHDK, CDR2 SYGVNS. Trimming removed 6 bases at V and 2 bases at J, with 14 bases between. This CDR3 contains 14 residues.

The chain employs TRBV6-4 and TRBJ1-1, with D unresolved. The CDR3 covers 12 residues. CDR1 and CDR2 from the germline V gene are MRHNA and SNTAGT. V was shortened by 3 bases and J by 1 base, with 3 bases between the two germline ends. The CDR3 DNA reads as TGTGCCAGCAGTGAAGCGAACACTGAAGCTTTCTTT. Protein: CASSEANTEAFF.

The gene calls are TRBV6-5 and TRBJ1-2; the D gene is possibly TRBD1 (5 bases). Germline V gene lookup returns CDR1 MNHEY and CDR2 SVGAGI. V lost 5 bases and J 2 bases, leaving 12 bases between the germline ends. There are 14 residues in the CDR3. CDR3 in amino acids: CASSRTWENYGYTF. The CDR3 DNA sequence: TGTGCCAGCAGTCGGACATGGGAGAACTATGGCTACACCTTC.

The gene calls are TRBV7-8 and TRBJ1-6, with 8 positions matching TRBD1. Germline CDR1 SGHVS, CDR2 FQNEAQ. The CDR3 covers 17 residues. V was clipped by 5 bases and J by 9 bases; unmatched bases: 15. The DNA for the CDR3 is TGTGCCAGCAGCAAATACGGGACAGGACAAGGCGGTTCACCCCTCCACTTT. It codes for CASSKYGTGQGGSPLHF. Full variable domain (outside the CDR3, taken from reference TRBV7-8 and TRBJ1-6): GAGVSQSPRYKVAKRGQDVALRCDPISGHVSLFWYQQALGQGPEFLTYFQNEAQLDKSGLPSDRFFAERPEGSVSTLKIQRTQQEDSAVYLCASSKYGTGQGGSPLHFGNGTRLTVT.

The rearrangement joins TRBV6-4 to TRBJ1-1; D not certain. The ends were cut back, 10 bases at V and 7 bases at J, with 16 bases in the middle. Germline assignment: CDR1 MRHNA and CDR2 SNTAGT. CDR3 size: 12 residues. CDR3 amino acids: CAILDPKGEAFF. CDR3 nucleotide sequence: TGTGCCATCCTCGATCCTAAAGGTGAAGCTTTCTTT.

The chain combines TRBV10-3 with TRBJ1-4; 8 bases align to TRBD1. The CDR3 runs to 13 residues. CDR1 and CDR2 (germline): ENHRY, SYGVKD. V lost 10 bases and J lost 3; bases outside the gene matches: 4. Here the CDR3 DNA reads TGTGCCAGCCGGGACAGGCCTAATGAAAAACTGTTTTTT. Protein sequence: CASRDRPNEKLFF.

The chain uses TRBV5-6 and TRBJ1-5; tentatively, D is TRBD1 (5 bases). This CDR3 has 16 amino acids. The V gene lost 2 bases and the J gene lost 2 bases, with 14 bases spanning the gap. Germline-derived CDR1 and CDR2 are SGHDT and YYEEEE. In DNA, the CDR3 is TGTGCCAGCAGCTTCGCGACAACGGGGGGCAATCAGCCCCAGCATTTT. It specifies CASSFATTGGNQPQHF.

The chain links TRBV5-1 to TRBJ1-6; 7 bases are a match to TRBD1. Germline CDR1 SGHRS, CDR2 YFSETQ. V gave up 4 bases and J gave up 5 bases; unmatched junction bases: 3. The CDR3 is 14 amino acids. DNA of the CDR3: TGCGCCAGCAGCGAAGGGACAGATAATTCACCCCTCCACTTT. It translates to CASSEGTDNSPLHF.

The gene calls are TRBV2 and TRBJ2-1, with TRBD1 matching over 9 bases. The CDR3 contains 16 residues. Trimming removed 6 bases from V and 5 bases from J; junction bases left unmatched: 11. CDR1 and CDR2 (germline): SNHLY, FYNNEI. The CDR3 sequence: CASRASPGQGDNEQFF. The CDR3 DNA reads TGTGCCAGCAGAGCGAGCCCGGGACAGGGTGACAATGAGCAGTTCTTC.

This clonotype was found a few times. The J gene is TRBJ2-7, the V gene TRBV29-1; a possible D gene is TRBD1 (5 bases). This CDR3 is 11 amino acids long. The ends were cut back, 6 bases at V and 4 bases at J, with 10 bases in the middle. The V gene's germline CDR1 is SQVTM and CDR2 ANQGSEA. In DNA, the CDR3 is TGCAGCGTGGCAGGGCCGTACGAGCAGTACTTC. Translating it yields CSVAGPYEQYF.

This chain uses TRBV12-3 or TRBV12-4 with TRBJ2-7; 7 positions match TRBD2. Trimming at V came to 3 bases and at J to 7 bases, leaving 3 bases not matched to a gene. CDR3 length: 12 amino acids. This CDR3 is CASSFGGGEQYF. CDR3 bases: TGTGCCAGCAGTTTTGGGGGAGGGGAGCAGTACTTC.

V and J are TRBV5-1 and TRBJ2-5; perhaps TRBD1 as D (5 bases). CDR1 SGHRS and CDR2 YFSETQ come from the germline V gene. The CDR3 contains 14 residues. The germline V and J ends were trimmed by 0 bases and 3 bases, with 9 bases remaining between them. Here the CDR3 DNA reads TGCGCCAGCAGCTTGGGCCCGACAGAAGAGACCCAGTACTTC. Its translation: CASSLGPTEETQYF.

The gene calls are TRBV2 and TRBJ1-2; D remains ambiguous. V lost 1 base to trimming and J lost 11 bases, with 8 bases between them. Germline V gene lookup returns CDR1 SNHLY and CDR2 FYNNEI. This CDR3 contains 11 residues. The CDR3 is CASSEEGPYTF. The CDR3 DNA follows: TGTGCCAGCAGTGAAGAAGGGCCTTACACCTTC.

This clonotype was recorded once. This chain links TRBV7-9 with TRBJ2-3, with TRBD2 identical over 10 bases. This CDR3 has 19 amino acids. V lost 5 bases, J lost 4 bases, and 18 bases stayed unmatched. The germline gives CDR1 SEHNR, CDR2 FQNEAQ (reference sequence). CDR3 sequence reads: CASSHADFSASGGADTQYF. The CDR3 coding sequence is TGTGCCAGCAGCCACGCCGACTTTAGTGCGAGCGGGGGGGCAGATACGCAGTATTTT. Looking up the rest from reference TRBV7-9 and TRBJ2-3 gives the full variable domain: DTGVSQNPRHKITKRGQNVTFRCDPISEHNRLYWYRQTLGQGPEFLTYFQNEAQLEKSRLLSDRFSAERPKGSFSTLEIQRTEQGDSAMYLCASSHADFSASGGADTQYFGPGTRLTVL.

This clonotype was counted at least ten times. The DNA of the CDR3 is TGCAGTGCCCCAGGGGGGTACGACGGGATGGAGACCCAGTACTTC. Encoded protein: CSAPGGYDGMETQYF. The genes are TRBV20-1 and TRBJ2-5; possible D gene TRBD1, 7 bases. Germline V gene lookup returns CDR1 DFQATT and CDR2 SNEGSKA (reference sequence). Trimming shortened V by 6 bases and J by 5 bases, and 22 bases separated the two germline ends. CDR3 size: 15 residues.

The rearrangement joins TRBV2 to TRBJ2-7; TRBD2 matches at 7 bases. After removal of 7 bases from V and 0 bases from J, the junction contained 12 bases not matched to a gene. CDR1 and CDR2 from the germline V gene are SNHLY and FYNNEI. The CDR3 length is 16 residues. The CDR3 coding sequence is TGTGCCAGCAACATCTTCAGCGGGGAGAGCTCCTACGAGCAGTACTTC. This codes for CASNIFSGESSYEQYF.

This clonotype was seen a single time. The chain carries TRBV2 and TRBJ2-1, with D possibly TRBD1 on 5 matching bases. V was trimmed by 6 bases and J by 2 bases, leaving 11 bases between them. Germline assignment: CDR1 SNHLY and CDR2 FYNNEI. The CDR3 runs to 14 residues. For the CDR3, the DNA is TGTGCCAGCAGACCAGGGCCAGCCTACAATGAGCAGTTCTTC. This encodes CASRPGPAYNEQFF.

The rearrangement joins TRBV20-1 to TRBJ2-1; 8 nucleotides align to TRBD2. Germline V gives CDR1 DFQATT, CDR2 SNEGSKA (reference sequence). The CDR3 runs to 12 residues. Trimming took 3 bases from V and 7 from J; bases not matched to a gene: 2. The CDR3 reads CSASGRANEQFF. The DNA for the CDR3 is TGCAGTGCTAGCGGGAGGGCGAATGAGCAGTTCTTC.

This clonotype was counted between two and nine times. This chain uses TRBV7-2 with TRBJ1-1; D gene unclear. With 0 bases removed from V and 0 bases from J, the gap between germline ends came to 2 bases. Germline CDR1 SGHTA, CDR2 FQGNSA. The CDR3 loop spans 13 amino acids. The CDR3 coding sequence is TGTGCCAGCAGCTTAGCCCTGAACACTGAAGCTTTCTTT. Protein product: CASSLALNTEAFF. Combining the CDR3 with reference TRBV7-2 and TRBJ1-1 gives the whole variable domain GAGVSQSPSNKVTEKGKDVELRCDPISGHTALYWYRQSLGQGLEFLIYFQGNSAPDKSGLPSDRFSAERTGGSVSTLTIQRTQQEDSAVYLCASSLALNTEAFFGQGTRLTVV.

The chain employs TRBV7-9 and TRBJ1-4; TRBD1 matches 7 bases. V shed 1 base and J 8 bases; nucleotides not matched to a gene: 1. Germline V gene lookup returns CDR1 SEHNR and CDR2 FQNEAQ (reference sequence). The CDR3 consists of 13 residues. CDR3 DNA sequence: TGTGCCAGCAGCTTAGAGACAGGGGAAAAACTGTTTTTT. This translates into CASSLETGEKLFF.

The CDR3 DNA is TGTGCCAGCAGCGTAGAGGGGGGAGGGACTGAAGCTTTCTTT. As protein: CASSVEGGGTEAFF. The chain employs TRBV9 and TRBJ1-1; D possibly corresponds to TRBD1 (6 bases). CDR1 SGDLS and CDR2 YYNGEE come from the germline V gene. The CDR3 contains 14 residues. Trimming took 0 bases from V and 5 from J, leaving 11 bases between them.

With regard to this clonotype: This may be a read error, as it is one base from a much larger clone. Likely a read error: the CDR3 ends without its conserved phenylalanine or tryptophan. The chain is built from TRBV9 and TRBJ2-3; D gene uncertain. Germline V gene data show CDR1 as SGDLS and CDR2 as YYNGEE. This CDR3 is built from 14 residues. V lost 4 bases and J lost 1, with 10 bases in between. The CDR3 DNA reads as TGTGCCAGCAGCCTCCTCGATCGCACAGATACGCAGTATTCT. It is translated as CASSLLDRTDTQYS.

This chain uses TRBV20-1 with TRBJ2-3; possible D gene TRBD2, 6 bases. Per the germline V gene, CDR1 is DFQATT and CDR2 is SNEGSKA (reference sequence). The CDR3 length is 14 residues. The CDR3 nucleotides are TGCAGCGATCGACTAGACGGGGTGGCAGATACGCAGTATTTT. Residues: CSDRLDGVADTQYF.

The V call is TRBV7-2, the J call TRBJ2-5; tentative D call: TRBD2 (6 bases). Trimming pared 6 bases from V and 1 base from J, leaving 12 bases between. Per germline, CDR1 SGHTA and CDR2 FQGNSA. This CDR3 spans 14 amino acids. CDR3 residues: CTSRETGGQETQYF. The CDR3 DNA reads TGTACCAGCAGGGAAACCGGGGGCCAAGAGACCCAGTACTTC.

This clonotype turned up a few times. This chain links TRBV2 with TRBJ2-1; TRBD1 aligns across 8 bases. V lost 5 bases, J lost 2 bases, and 5 bases stayed unmatched. The germline V gene has CDR1 SNHLY and CDR2 FYNNEI. The CDR3 totals 15 residues. The CDR3 nucleotides read TGTGCCAGCAGTCGTTCGACAGGGGCCTACAATGAGCAGTTCTTC. This gives the protein CASSRSTGAYNEQFF.